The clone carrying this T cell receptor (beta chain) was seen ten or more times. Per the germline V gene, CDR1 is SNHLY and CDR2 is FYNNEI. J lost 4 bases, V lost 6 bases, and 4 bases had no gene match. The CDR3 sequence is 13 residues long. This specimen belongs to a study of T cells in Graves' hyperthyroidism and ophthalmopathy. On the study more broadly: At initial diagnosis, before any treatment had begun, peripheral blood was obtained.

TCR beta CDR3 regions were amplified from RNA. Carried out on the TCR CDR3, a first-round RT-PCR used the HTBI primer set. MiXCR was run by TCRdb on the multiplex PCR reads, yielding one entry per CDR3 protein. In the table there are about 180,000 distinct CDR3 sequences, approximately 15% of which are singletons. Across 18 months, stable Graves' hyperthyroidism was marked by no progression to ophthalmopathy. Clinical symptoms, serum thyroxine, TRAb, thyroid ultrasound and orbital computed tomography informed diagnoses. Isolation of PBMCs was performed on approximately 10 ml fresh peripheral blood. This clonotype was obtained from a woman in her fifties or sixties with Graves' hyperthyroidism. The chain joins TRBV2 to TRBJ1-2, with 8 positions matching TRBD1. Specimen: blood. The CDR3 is CASRETGVYGYTF. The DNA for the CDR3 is TGTGCCAGCAGGGAGACAGGGGTCTATGGCTACACCTTC.